This is a list of T cell receptor beta chains from one sample in a study of T cells in Graves' hyperthyroidism and ophthalmopathy. One entry per CDR3 protein, called by TCRdb with MiXCR from the multiplex PCR reads. The sample shows around 610,000 distinct CDR3 sequences, about 15% of them seen only once. The sample consisted of blood. The receptors were sampled from a woman in her thirties or forties with Graves' ophthalmopathy. CDR3s include the opening cysteine and the closing phenylalanine or tryptophan. D genes are given only for firm matches. Where a row states a size, it is once, few, many or the class of an expanded clone; other rows omit it.

NA,many,TRBV5-4,TRBJ2-7,TGTGCCAGCAGCTTTGCGGGACAGTTACGGGGCGAGCAGTACTTC,CASSFAGQLRGEQYF
NA,NA,TRBV5-8,TRBJ2-7,TGTGCCAGCAGCTTGCAGGACAGTTTCTCCTACGAGCAGTACTTC,CASSLQDSFSYEQYF
NA,few,TRBV30,TRBJ1-6,TGTGCCTGGAGGTCCCGTTGGGATGGTTCACCCCTCCACTTT,CAWRSRWDGSPLHF
NA,many,TRBV7-2,TRBJ1-2,TGTGCCAGCAGCATGGACAAATACGGCTACACCTTC,CASSMDKYGYTF
NA,NA,TRBV6-2/TRBV6-3,TRBJ2-5,TGTGCCAGCAGTTACGGAGACACCCCCTCGGCAGAGACCCAGTACTTC,CASSYGDTPSAETQYF
NA,NA,TRBV12-3/TRBV12-4,TRBJ1-3,TGTGCCAGCAGTTTTGGGGGCGCGAAAACTGGAAACACCATATATTTT,CASSFGGAKTGNTIYF
NA,many,TRBV20-1,TRBJ2-5,TGCAGTGCTAGAGAGGCTAGTGAAGAGACCCAGTACTTC,CSAREASEETQYF
NA,many,TRBV15,TRBJ2-6,TGTGCCACCAGCAGAGTGACTGGGGCCAACGTCCTGACTTTC,CATSRVTGANVLTF
NA,NA,TRBV10-3,TRBJ1-2,TGTGCCATCGGTGAACCGGCTCTCTATGGCTACACCTTC,CAIGEPALYGYTF
NA,many,TRBV12-3/TRBV12-4,TRBJ1-2,TGTGCCAGCAGTTTGGGAAGGGTGGTTGGCTACACCTTC,CASSLGRVVGYTF
TRBD1,NA,TRBV5-1,TRBJ2-5,TGCGCCAGCAGCTTGGGACAGGGAATGGCCCTAGAGACCCAGTACTTC,CASSLGQGMALETQYF
NA,NA,TRBV6-5,TRBJ1-1,TGTGCCAGCAGTTCCCCCTACACCCCTAGGAGCACTGAAGCTTTCTTT,CASSSPYTPRSTEAFF
NA,many,TRBV10-3,TRBJ1-5,TGTGCCATCAGTGAGTCGATGGGAGGGCAGCCCCAGCATTTT,CAISESMGGQPQHF
NA,many,TRBV12-5,TRBJ2-5,TGTGCTAGTGGAGTTCAGCGGATCAAAGAGACCCAGTACTTC,CASGVQRIKETQYF
NA,many,TRBV30,TRBJ1-2,TGTGCCTGGAGCACTGGGTTCCTGGATGGCTACACCTTC,CAWSTGFLDGYTF
NA,many,TRBV12-3/TRBV12-4,TRBJ1-1,TGTGCCAGCAGTTCCTCATCCGGGAGCACTGAAGCTTTCTTT,CASSSSSGSTEAFF
TRBD1,few,TRBV5-1,TRBJ2-5,TGCGCCAGCAGCTTCTATGGACAGGGTGGGAAGACCCAGTACTTC,CASSFYGQGGKTQYF
NA,many,TRBV12-3/TRBV12-4,TRBJ2-7,TGTGCCAGCAGTTTATTAGTACGGGGGGAGCAGTACTTC,CASSLLVRGEQYF
NA,many,TRBV12-3/TRBV12-4,TRBJ1-1,TGTGCCAGCAGCCGGGGTGGAGGGGGCACTGAAGCTTTCTTT,CASSRGGGGTEAFF
TRBD2,many,TRBV2,TRBJ2-5,TGTGCCAGCAGTACTACCGGGACTAGCGCACAAGAGACCCAGTACTTC,CASSTTGTSAQETQYF
TRBD1,NA,TRBV27,TRBJ2-5,TGTGCCAGCTGGGGGACAGGGGGCTATGAGACCCAGTACTTC,CASWGTGGYETQYF
NA,many,TRBV28,TRBJ1-1,TGTGCCAGCAGCAGCTACGGGGGCCCTGAAGCTTTCTTT,CASSSYGGPEAFF
NA,NA,TRBV19,TRBJ1-5,TGTGCCAGTAGTACCCCCGGAACTTACCGGAGCAATCAGCCCCAGCATTTT,CASSTPGTYRSNQPQHF
NA,NA,TRBV13,TRBJ2-1,TGTGCCAGCAGCTCCAGAGACAATGAGCAGTTCTTC,CASSSRDNEQFF
NA,many,TRBV11-2,TRBJ2-4,TGTGCCAGCAGCTTAGATGGGCCGCTTAAAAACATTCAGTACTTC,CASSLDGPLKNIQYF
NA,many,TRBV20-1,TRBJ2-7,TGCAGTGCTAGAGATTGGGGTGGCAACTCCTACGAGCAGTACTTC,CSARDWGGNSYEQYF
TRBD1,NA,TRBV12-3/TRBV12-4,TRBJ1-1,TGTGCCAGCGGGACAGAGAGGGTCGGCACTGAAGCTTTCTTT,CASGTERVGTEAFF
NA,many,TRBV14,TRBJ1-3,TGTGCCAGCAGCCAAGGAGCCATTGGAAACACCATATATTTT,CASSQGAIGNTIYF
TRBD1,many,TRBV7-2,TRBJ1-2,TGTGCCAGCAGCTTAGCCCCCGGGACAGGAACGTTCGTTGGCTACACCTTC,CASSLAPGTGTFVGYTF
NA,many,TRBV19,TRBJ2-7,TGTGCCAGTAGTATAGTCGGGGACTCACGTAAGATCTACGAGCAGTACTTC,CASSIVGDSRKIYEQYF
NA,NA,TRBV18,TRBJ2-5,TGTGCCAGCTCACCCGGACGGAACCAAGAGACCCAGTACTTC,CASSPGRNQETQYF
NA,NA,TRBV2,TRBJ2-7,TGTGCCAGCAGTGATCTGATAGGTGGAACCGGGACTGTGTCCTACGAGCAGTACTTC,CASSDLIGGTGTVSYEQYF
NA,many,TRBV12-3/TRBV12-4,TRBJ1-2,TGTGCCAGCAGTTTAGACGTAGGACTCGAAGGCTACACCTTC,CASSLDVGLEGYTF
NA,many,TRBV10-1,TRBJ2-2,TGCGCCAGCAGTGCGTCCATTACCGGGGAGCTGTTTTTT,CASSASITGELFF
TRBD1,many,TRBV7-2,TRBJ1-5,TGTGCCAGCAGCCCCGACAGGGGTGAACCCCAGCATTTT,CASSPDRGEPQHF
NA,NA,TRBV6-1,TRBJ1-1,TGTGCCAGCAGTGACAGGGGAAAGAACACTGAAGCTTTCTTT,CASSDRGKNTEAFF
NA,many,TRBV6-5,TRBJ2-7,TGTGCCAGCAGTTACATGGCCGGATCCTACGAGCAGTACTTC,CASSYMAGSYEQYF
NA,NA,TRBV7-3,TRBJ2-5,TGTGCCAGCACCCGTCCGGGTCTCGAGACCCAGTACTTC,CASTRPGLETQYF
NA,few,TRBV25-1,TRBJ2-2,TGTGCCAGCACCCCCAGGGGAGTAGGCGGGGAGCTGTTTTTT,CASTPRGVGGELFF
NA,many,TRBV29-1,TRBJ1-1,TGCAGCGTTGAGTTGCAGAGGAGCACTGAAGCTTTCTTT,CSVELQRSTEAFF
NA,many,TRBV6-2/TRBV6-3,TRBJ1-1,TGTGCCAGCAGTTACCCAGGGGAGAGAGCTTTCTTT,CASSYPGERAFF
NA,many,TRBV30,TRBJ2-5,TGTGCCCGCCGACAGCCTACCCAAGAGACCCAGTACTTC,CARRQPTQETQYF
TRBD2,few,TRBV7-3,TRBJ2-3,TGTGCCAGCAGCTCCACTAGCGGGGGGGCAGATACGCAGTATTTT,CASSSTSGGADTQYF
NA,many,TRBV12-3/TRBV12-4,TRBJ2-7,TGTGCCAGCAGTGGCTCCTCCGGGCAGTACTTC,CASSGSSGQYF
NA,many,TRBV6-1,TRBJ1-6,TGTGCCAGCTGCCCACTCTACAATTCACCCCTCCACTTT,CASCPLYNSPLHF
TRBD2,many,TRBV5-5,TRBJ2-5,TGTGCCAGCAGCTTGTTTGCGGGAGCAGGAGAGACCCAGTACTTC,CASSLFAGAGETQYF
TRBD1,many,TRBV6-1,TRBJ2-7,TGTGCCAGCAGAGCCCGGGACAGGGTCTACGAGCAGTACTTC,CASRARDRVYEQYF
NA,many,TRBV7-3,TRBJ2-5,TGTGCCAGCAGCTTAACCCGGGACCTAGAGGAGACCCAGTACTTC,CASSLTRDLEETQYF